The rows below give T cell receptor beta chains drawn from one sample of a study of OX40 agonist ivuxolimab in advanced cancers. This table comes from immunoSEQ multiplex PCR, and its TCRdb copy is limited to in-frame clones, with some not included. The profile covers 35,000 to 45,000 clones, with more than 80% appearing a single time and about 4.7% taken by the ten largest. The sample in question was CD4+ or CD8+ T cells sorted from blood, obtained in a trial of the OX40 agonist ivuxolimab. These receptors were collected from an adult with an advanced solid tumor such as melanoma, head and neck, liver or kidney cancer. CDR3s include the opening cysteine and the closing phenylalanine or tryptophan. Fields, in order: clone size, CDR3 length, J gene, V gene, D gene, CDR3 protein, CDR3 DNA. The D gene is left open where the match is weak. Where a row states a size, it is once, few, many or the class of an expanded clone; other rows omit it.

size: .
length: 16
J: TRBJ2-1
V: TRBV10-3
D: .
CDR3: CAISELGGARDNEQFF
DNA: TGTGCCATCAGTGAGTTAGGGGGGGCAAGGGACAATGAGCAGTTCTTC

size: .
length: 14
J: TRBJ2-7
V: TRBV5-1
D: .
CDR3: CASSLAGAAYEQYF
DNA: TGCGCCAGCAGCTTGGCAGGGGCAGCCTACGAGCAGTACTTC

size: .
length: 13
J: TRBJ2-7
V: TRBV19
D: .
CDR3: CASSIGDDRRQYF
DNA: TGTGCCAGTAGTATAGGGGACGACCGTCGGCAGTACTTC

size: .
length: 13
J: TRBJ1-2
V: TRBV28
D: .
CDR3: CASSLRGNYGYTF
DNA: TGTGCCAGCAGTCTGAGGGGAAACTATGGCTACACCTTC

size: .
length: 13
J: TRBJ1-4
V: TRBV11-2
D: .
CDR3: CASSLRPHEKLFF
DNA: TGTGCCAGCAGCCTACGGCCGCATGAAAAACTGTTTTTT

size: .
length: 23
J: TRBJ2-7
V: TRBV2
D: TRBD2
CDR3: CASSERGTGAPGLAGGPSEEQYF
DNA: TGTGCCAGCAGTGAACGCGGGACAGGGGCCCCGGGACTAGCGGGGGGGCCAAGCGAGGAGCAGTACTTC

size: .
length: 14
J: TRBJ1-4
V: TRBV25-1
D: .
CDR3: CASSVFRGDEKLFF
DNA: TGTGCCAGCAGTGTTTTCAGGGGCGATGAAAAACTGTTTTTT

size: .
length: 15
J: TRBJ1-4
V: TRBV2
D: TRBD1
CDR3: CAGTASPEANEKLFF
DNA: TGTGCCGGGACAGCATCGCCAGAGGCTAATGAAAAACTGTTTTTT

size: .
length: 15
J: TRBJ2-3
V: TRBV7-2
D: .
CDR3: CASSLVQGPTDTQYF
DNA: TGTGCCAGCAGCTTAGTACAGGGACCCACAGATACGCAGTATTTT

size: .
length: 11
J: TRBJ2-5
V: TRBV20-1
D: .
CDR3: CSALNQETQYF
DNA: TGCAGTGCTTTAAATCAAGAGACCCAGTACTTC

size: .
length: 16
J: TRBJ2-1
V: TRBV28
D: TRBD1
CDR3: CASRSGQRFQILEQFF
DNA: TGTGCCAGCAGATCGGGACAGCGATTCCAGATACTTGAGCAGTTCTTC

size: .
length: 16
J: TRBJ2-1
V: TRBV7-2
D: TRBD2
CDR3: CASSSLSGRAWNEQFF
DNA: TGTGCCAGCAGCTCCCTTAGCGGGAGGGCTTGGAATGAGCAGTTCTTC

size: .
length: 12
J: TRBJ1-1
V: TRBV30
D: .
CDR3: CAWTSDSSEAFF
DNA: TGTGCCTGGACCTCCGACAGCTCTGAAGCTTTCTTT

size: .
length: 16
J: TRBJ2-1
V: TRBV7-2
D: .
CDR3: CASSLLVLSTYNEQFF
DNA: TGTGCCAGCAGCTTATTGGTTCTCAGTACCTACAATGAGCAGTTCTTC

size: .
length: 14
J: TRBJ2-7
V: TRBV11-1
D: .
CDR3: CASTETPSLGQQYF
DNA: TGTGCCAGCACCGAAACCCCTTCCCTTGGACAGCAGTACTTC

size: .
length: 12
J: TRBJ2-7
V: TRBV6-6
D: .
CDR3: CASSQDGYEQYF
DNA: TGTGCCAGCAGCCAGGACGGCTACGAGCAGTACTTC

size: once
length: 13
J: TRBJ2-7
V: TRBV7-2
D: .
CDR3: CASSLRESYEQYF
DNA: TGTGCCAGCAGCTTGAGAGAATCCTACGAGCAGTACTTC

size: .
length: 14
J: TRBJ1-3
V: TRBV2
D: .
CDR3: CASSGISSGNTIYF
DNA: TGTGCCAGCAGTGGTATCAGCTCTGGAAACACCATATATTTT

size: .
length: 14
J: TRBJ2-2
V: TRBV19
D: TRBD2
CDR3: CASSTGLGGGELFF
DNA: TGTGCCAGTAGTACCGGACTAGGTGGCGGGGAGCTGTTTTTT